Listed below are T cell receptor beta chains from one sample, sequenced in a study of blood T cell repertoires in COVID-19. This table comes from immunoSEQ multiplex PCR, and its TCRdb copy is limited to in-frame clones, with some not included. Altogether about 110,000 clones are present, approximately 81% being singletons, with the ten largest covering roughly 1.6%. Sequenced: peripheral blood. These receptors originate from a man aged 50-59 years with acute or convalescent COVID-19. The CDR3 runs from the conserved cysteine through the conserved F or W. A D gene is named only where the DNA matches it firmly. Expanded clones get a size class; other rows say once, few or many, or leave the size out.

abundance: few; v_gene: TRBV7-2; d_gene: TRBD1; j_gene: TRBJ1-5; CDR3nt: TGTGCCAGCAGTCGGACAGGGGAGGCATCGGCTCAGCCCCAGCATTTT; CDR3aa: CASSRTGEASAQPQHF
abundance: -; v_gene: TRBV10-3; d_gene: TRBD1; j_gene: TRBJ1-1; CDR3nt: TGTGCCATCAGTGAGAGACAGGGGCGGACTGAAGCTTTCTTT; CDR3aa: CAISERQGRTEAFF
abundance: few; v_gene: TRBV18; d_gene: -; j_gene: TRBJ1-2; CDR3nt: TGTGCCAGCTCACCGGGGGCCTCTAACTATGGCTACACCTTC; CDR3aa: CASSPGASNYGYTF
abundance: -; v_gene: TRBV30; d_gene: TRBD1; j_gene: TRBJ1-3; CDR3nt: TGTGCCTGGAACCGACAGGGGGCTGGAAACACCATATATTTT; CDR3aa: CAWNRQGAGNTIYF
abundance: -; v_gene: TRBV12-3/TRBV12-4; d_gene: -; j_gene: TRBJ1-1; CDR3nt: TGTGCCAGCAGTTATAACAGGGACACTGAAGCTTTCTTT; CDR3aa: CASSYNRDTEAFF
abundance: -; v_gene: TRBV5-1; d_gene: TRBD1; j_gene: TRBJ2-1; CDR3nt: TGCGCCAGCAGCTTGGGGGGACAGAGCTCCTACAATGAGCAGTTCTTC; CDR3aa: CASSLGGQSSYNEQFF
abundance: few; v_gene: TRBV6-5; d_gene: -; j_gene: TRBJ1-2; CDR3nt: TGTGCCAGCACCTTGACGGGGGGCGGCTACACCTTC; CDR3aa: CASTLTGGGYTF
abundance: -; v_gene: TRBV7-9; d_gene: -; j_gene: TRBJ2-1; CDR3nt: TGTGCCAGCAGCTCCTCATGGAGGTATGAGCAGTTCTTC; CDR3aa: CASSSSWRYEQFF
abundance: many; v_gene: TRBV7-9; d_gene: -; j_gene: TRBJ1-1; CDR3nt: TGTGCCAGCAGCTTAGGCTACCTTATGAACACTGAAGCTTTCTTT; CDR3aa: CASSLGYLMNTEAFF
abundance: -; v_gene: TRBV30; d_gene: TRBD2; j_gene: TRBJ2-5; CDR3nt: TGTGCCTGGGGGACTAGCGGGGACCAAGAGACCCAGTACTTC; CDR3aa: CAWGTSGDQETQYF
abundance: -; v_gene: TRBV12-3/TRBV12-4; d_gene: -; j_gene: TRBJ1-2; CDR3nt: TGTGCCAGCAGTTCCCTACAGGTTGGCGGCTACACCTTC; CDR3aa: CASSSLQVGGYTF
abundance: few; v_gene: TRBV10-1; d_gene: TRBD1; j_gene: TRBJ1-2; CDR3nt: TGCGCCAGCAGTGAGTCGGGACAGGGGGCCGATCATGGCTACACCTTC; CDR3aa: CASSESGQGADHGYTF
abundance: -; v_gene: TRBV25-1; d_gene: TRBD1; j_gene: TRBJ1-6; CDR3nt: TGTGCCAGCAGTGGACACAGGGGGAATAATTCACCCCTCCACTTT; CDR3aa: CASSGHRGNNSPLHF
abundance: -; v_gene: TRBV15; d_gene: TRBD2; j_gene: TRBJ2-1; CDR3nt: TGTGCCACCAGCTTCCCCGAGGCGGGGGTATACAATGAGCAGTTCTTC; CDR3aa: CATSFPEAGVYNEQFF
abundance: -; v_gene: TRBV6-1; d_gene: TRBD1; j_gene: TRBJ1-1; CDR3nt: TGTGCCAGCAGTGAAAGGAGGACAGGGGGCACTGAAGCTTTCTTT; CDR3aa: CASSERRTGGTEAFF
abundance: -; v_gene: TRBV7-3; d_gene: TRBD2; j_gene: TRBJ2-3; CDR3nt: TGTGCCAGCAAGAAAGCGGGGACCACAGATACGCAGTATTTT; CDR3aa: CASKKAGTTDTQYF
abundance: few; v_gene: TRBV4-1; d_gene: TRBD1; j_gene: TRBJ1-1; CDR3nt: TGCGCCAGCAGCCAAGCTGCCCCGGGACAGGGGAACACTGAAGCTTTCTTT; CDR3aa: CASSQAAPGQGNTEAFF
abundance: -; v_gene: TRBV7-6; d_gene: -; j_gene: TRBJ2-7; CDR3nt: TGTGCCAGCAGCTCTCAACTAGGTTACGAGCAGTACTTC; CDR3aa: CASSSQLGYEQYF
abundance: -; v_gene: TRBV3-1/TRBV3-2; d_gene: -; j_gene: TRBJ2-5; CDR3nt: TGTGCCAGCAGCCCCCTAGGGGCAGGGCGACAAGAGACCCAGTACTTC; CDR3aa: CASSPLGAGRQETQYF
abundance: -; v_gene: TRBV5-4; d_gene: TRBD2; j_gene: TRBJ2-2; CDR3nt: TGTGCCAGCAGCTCGGGAGGTTTAAACACCGGGGAGCTGTTTTTT; CDR3aa: CASSSGGLNTGELFF
abundance: -; v_gene: TRBV11-3; d_gene: TRBD1; j_gene: TRBJ2-5; CDR3nt: TGTGCCAGCAGCTTAGGGACAGGGGGCAGGGGGACCCAGTACTTC; CDR3aa: CASSLGTGGRGTQYF
abundance: -; v_gene: TRBV13; d_gene: TRBD1; j_gene: TRBJ1-2; CDR3nt: TGTGCCAGCAGCCCGGGACAGGGGGCGGGCTACACCTTC; CDR3aa: CASSPGQGAGYTF
abundance: -; v_gene: TRBV6-1; d_gene: TRBD2; j_gene: TRBJ2-1; CDR3nt: TGTGCCAACAGTGAGTCTAGCGGGGGGAACGCTCCTTATAATGAGCAGTTCTTC; CDR3aa: CANSESSGGNAPYNEQFF
abundance: -; v_gene: TRBV2; d_gene: TRBD1; j_gene: TRBJ1-6; CDR3nt: TGTGCCAGCAGAGAACTCACAGGGGGAGTGGGTCCCCTCCACTTT; CDR3aa: CASRELTGGVGPLHF
abundance: -; v_gene: TRBV2; d_gene: -; j_gene: TRBJ2-1; CDR3nt: TGTGCCACACAACCGGGACTGGGAACTTCTGAGCAGTTCTTC; CDR3aa: CATQPGLGTSEQFF
abundance: -; v_gene: TRBV5-6; d_gene: TRBD2; j_gene: TRBJ2-1; CDR3nt: TGTGCCAGCAGCAGAGGACTAGCGGGGGGCCCCAATGAGCAGTTCTTC; CDR3aa: CASSRGLAGGPNEQFF
abundance: -; v_gene: TRBV24-1; d_gene: TRBD2; j_gene: TRBJ2-3; CDR3nt: TGTGCCACCAGTGATGAAGGGACTAGCGGGGCTAGCACAGATACGCAGTATTTT; CDR3aa: CATSDEGTSGASTDTQYF
abundance: -; v_gene: TRBV2; d_gene: -; j_gene: TRBJ2-3; CDR3nt: TGTGCCAGCAGTGAATTTACGGGAGTATACGCGCAGTATTTT; CDR3aa: CASSEFTGVYAQYF
abundance: -; v_gene: TRBV5-4; d_gene: -; j_gene: TRBJ2-3; CDR3nt: TGTGCCAGCAGGAACGGGGGTGTCGGGGGCACAGATACGCAGTATTTT; CDR3aa: CASRNGGVGGTDTQYF
abundance: -; v_gene: TRBV19; d_gene: TRBD1; j_gene: TRBJ2-7; CDR3nt: TGTGCCAGTTCAGGACAGGGTCGCAACGAGCAGTACTTC; CDR3aa: CASSGQGRNEQYF
abundance: -; v_gene: TRBV4-1; d_gene: -; j_gene: TRBJ1-1; CDR3nt: TGCGCCAGCAGTTACTCCATGCCGGGGAACACTGAAGCTTTCTTT; CDR3aa: CASSYSMPGNTEAFF
abundance: few; v_gene: TRBV30; d_gene: -; j_gene: TRBJ2-7; CDR3nt: TGTGCCTGGAAGGGGGGGACGTACGAGCAGTACTTC; CDR3aa: CAWKGGTYEQYF
abundance: -; v_gene: TRBV28; d_gene: -; j_gene: TRBJ1-4; CDR3nt: TGTGCCAGCAGTTTAGGTCAGGGAAAACTGTTTTTT; CDR3aa: CASSLGQGKLFF
abundance: -; v_gene: TRBV21-1; d_gene: -; j_gene: TRBJ1-1; CDR3nt: TGTGCCAGCAGCGGCAGCCGACAGGGGGATGAAGCTTTCTTT; CDR3aa: CASSGSRQGDEAFF
abundance: -; v_gene: TRBV9; d_gene: -; j_gene: TRBJ2-3; CDR3nt: TGTGCCAGCAGCGCACGACAACTAGGACAGCGCAGCAGGAATACGCAGTATTTT; CDR3aa: CASSARQLGQRSRNTQYF
abundance: -; v_gene: TRBV6-1; d_gene: -; j_gene: TRBJ1-2; CDR3nt: TGTGCCAGCACCTACGGGTATGGCTACACCTTC; CDR3aa: CASTYGYGYTF
abundance: -; v_gene: TRBV11-3; d_gene: TRBD2; j_gene: TRBJ2-1; CDR3nt: TGTGCCAGCAGCTTAGTGTCAGCGGGGGGTAACAATGAGCAGTTCTTC; CDR3aa: CASSLVSAGGNNEQFF
abundance: -; v_gene: TRBV29-1; d_gene: TRBD1; j_gene: TRBJ1-3; CDR3nt: TGCAGCGTTGAAGGACAGGGGGCTGGAGGAAACACCATATATTTT; CDR3aa: CSVEGQGAGGNTIYF